This entry lists 16 T cell receptor beta chains sequenced from one sample in a study of cytomegalovirus exposure and HLA in healthy donors (dated by TCRdb to 2016 to 2017). Libraries were made using the immunoSEQ multiplex PCR assay. A mixture of 60 forward primers for TCR Vbeta segments and 13 reverse primers for TCR Jbeta segments was used in the multiplex PCR. The source is immuneACCESS, and TCRdb retained only in-frame sequences with V and J called. Part of the clones is not carried over; for the studies checked, unresolved V genes explain less than half of this, and the remainder is unexplained. The sample includes approximately 54,000 clones, with 82% observed a single time. Together, the top ten hold approximately 3% of the sample. Sequenced: PBMCs. The receptor set was obtained from a woman younger than 30 in good health and CMV-seronegative.

The genes are TRBV28 and TRBJ2-7; TRBD2 matches 7 bases. Unmatched junction bases numbered 6, after V lost 6 bases and J lost 1 base. The CDR3 sequence is 14 residues long. CDR1 MDHEN and CDR2 SYDVKM come from the germline V gene. CDR3 residues: CASRGGDFSYEQYF. CDR3 nucleotide sequence: TGTGCCAGCAGGGGAGGGGATTTTTCCTACGAGCAGTACTTC.

The rearrangement joins TRBV27 to TRBJ2-2; 7 bases agree with TRBD2. Germline assignment: CDR1 MNHEY and CDR2 SMNVEV (reference sequence). V lost 4 bases and J lost 4; bases outside the gene matches: 9. The CDR3 covers 16 residues. The CDR3 DNA follows: TGTGCCAGCAGTTACGGGGGAGGGCGTTCCACCGGGGAGCTGTTTTTT. Translated: CASSYGGGRSTGELFF.

This chain links TRBV7-3 with TRBJ2-1; D may be TRBD1 (6 bases). This CDR3 is built from 12 residues. The V gene lost 2 bases and the J gene lost 8 bases, with 7 bases spanning the gap. The V gene's germline CDR1 is SGHTA and CDR2 FQGTGA. CDR3 sequence reads: CASSLDRYEQFF. Written as DNA, the CDR3 is TGTGCCAGCAGCTTAGACAGGTATGAGCAGTTCTTC.

This clone occurred once. The chain joins TRBV13 to TRBJ1-1; no clear D gene. This CDR3 comprises 13 residues. The V end lost 5 bases, the J end lost 3 bases, and 10 bases lay between the germline ends. Germline V lookup: CDR1 PRHDT, CDR2 FYEKMQ (reference sequence). The CDR3 loop reads CASSPPRDTEAFF. Written as DNA, the CDR3 is TGTGCCAGCAGCCCCCCCCGGGACACTGAAGCTTTCTTT.

The V call is TRBV1, the J call TRBJ2-7; the DNA was not compared with TRBD2, the D call given in the table. TRBV1 is a documented pseudogene. This CDR3 is 18 amino acids long. CDR3 amino acids: CTSTKRASGSFGGYEQYF. The CDR3 bases are TGCACCAGCACAAAGCGGGCTAGCGGGAGTTTTGGTGGCTACGAGCAGTACTTC.

The chain combines TRBV11-3 with TRBJ1-2; no clear D gene. CDR1 SGHNT and CDR2 YENEEA come from the germline V gene. V was clipped by 0 bases and J by 7 bases, with 12 bases between them. The CDR3 sequence is 14 residues long. DNA for the CDR3: TGTGCCAGCAGCTTAGAATTGAAGAGGTCTGGCTACACCTTC. Amino acids: CASSLELKRSGYTF.

The genes are TRBV2 and TRBJ2-3; 10 bases are a match to TRBD2. The ends lost 6 bases at V and 6 bases at J; junction bases unmatched: 12. The CDR3 contains 16 residues. Per germline, CDR1 SNHLY and CDR2 FYNNEI. CDR3 coding DNA: TGTGCCAGCAGGGCAGGACTAGCGGTCGGTGATGATACGCAGTATTTT. It translates to CASRAGLAVGDDTQYF.

The chain couples TRBV30 to TRBJ2-7; the D gene is possibly TRBD1 (6 bases). V shed 0 bases and J shed 6 bases, with 15 bases lying between them. There are 14 residues in the CDR3. From germline, CDR1 is GTSNPN and CDR2 SVGIG (reference sequence). The CDR3 protein is CAWSVLGAHLEQYF. CDR3 coding DNA: TGTGCCTGGAGTGTACTGGGGGCGCATCTCGAGCAGTACTTC.

The chain recombines TRBV28 with TRBJ1-2; D is ambiguous. V was pared by 1 base and J by 4 bases, with 4 bases between. Germline-derived CDR1 and CDR2 are MDHEN and SYDVKM. The CDR3 covers 12 residues. For the CDR3, the DNA is TGTGCCAGCAGTTTATCCAGCTATGGCTACACCTTC. This translates into CASSLSSYGYTF.

The chain recombines TRBV4-2 with TRBJ2-3; 8 bases match TRBD1. The V segment lost 3 bases and the J segment 1 base; nucleotides outside the gene matches: 6. The germline CDR1 and CDR2 sequences are LGHNA and YNFKEQ. CDR3 length equals 16 residues. The CDR3 loop reads CASSQDPGQGTDTQYF. CDR3 DNA: TGTGCCAGCAGCCAGGACCCGGGACAGGGCACAGATACGCAGTATTTT.

DNA of the CDR3: TGCAGCGCCGAGACAGGCCGTGGGCTCGAGCAGTACTTC. It encodes CSAETGRGLEQYF. The chain couples TRBV29-1 to TRBJ2-7; a weak D match, TRBD1 (6 bases). CDR3 length equals 13 residues. Trimming removed 7 bases from V and 6 bases from J, with 19 bases in between. Germline V gene sequence: CDR1 SQVTM, CDR2 ANQGSEA.

The CDR3 here is CASSPTAPTRIWRETQYF. DNA of the CDR3: TGTGCCAGCAGCCCAACAGCGCCTACTAGGATCTGGCGGGAGACCCAGTACTTC. This chain joins TRBV7-9 and TRBJ2-5, with a tentative D call TRBD2 (5 bases). The V end lost 5 bases, the J end lost 5 bases, and 27 bases lay between the germline ends. This CDR3 contains 18 residues. Germline assignment: CDR1 SEHNR and CDR2 FQNEAQ (reference sequence). Combining the CDR3 with reference TRBV7-9 and TRBJ2-5 gives the whole variable domain DTGVSQNPRHKITKRGQNVTFRCDPISEHNRLYWYRQTLGQGPEFLTYFQNEAQLEKSRLLSDRFSAERPKGSFSTLEIQRTEQGDSAMYLCASSPTAPTRIWRETQYFGPGTRLLVL.

The V call is TRBV18, the J call TRBJ1-1, with unresolved D. This CDR3 is 15 amino acids long. Trimming stripped 0 bases from V and 0 bases from J, with 8 bases between. Germline CDR1 is KGHSH and CDR2 is LQKENI. CDR3 nucleotide sequence: TGTGCCAGCTCACCACCGGCAGGTATGAACACTGAAGCTTTCTTT. It is translated as CASSPPAGMNTEAFF.

This clone has a single count. The chain couples TRBV4-1 to TRBJ2-2, with no clear D. The CDR3 spans 14 residues. Trimming left V 6 bases short and J 1 base short, with 9 bases between. The germline CDR1 and CDR2 sequences are MGHRA and YSYEKL. As DNA, the CDR3 is TGCGCCAGCAGACCCACTGGGAACACCGGGGAGCTGTTTTTT. It is translated as CASRPTGNTGELFF.

The chain employs TRBV11-2 and TRBJ2-1; the match to TRBD2 covers 9 bases. Trimming at V came to 1 base and at J to 6 bases, leaving 10 bases not matched to a gene. The CDR3 extends over 17 amino acids. In germline, CDR1 is SGHAT, CDR2 FQNNGV. CDR3 bases: TGTGCCAGCAGCTTAGGTGTCGGCGGGAGGGCCGGCAATGAGCAGTTCTTC. It yields the protein CASSLGVGGRAGNEQFF.

The V gene is TRBV27, the J gene TRBJ2-4; perhaps TRBD2 as D (6 bases). Germline assignment: CDR1 MNHEY and CDR2 SMNVEV (reference sequence). Trimming left V 2 bases short and J 12 bases short, with 20 bases between. This CDR3 comprises 15 residues. The CDR3 region has the DNA TGTGCCAGCAGTTTAACAGCGGGTAGCCACGCTAGTCAGTACTTC. This sequence encodes CASSLTAGSHASQYF.